The 5 T cell receptor beta chains in this list originate from one sample, sequenced in a study of identical twins. MiXCR, applied by TCRdb to the 5' RACE reads, yields one record per CDR3 protein. The sample carries around 480,000 distinct CDR3 sequences, 14% recorded once. The data were also submitted as part of a second study, on yellow fever vaccine responses in identical twins.

Sequenced: CD4+ T cells sorted from blood. These TCRs come from a woman younger than 35 in good health.

The chain employs TRBV14 and TRBJ2-3; D gene ambiguous. This CDR3 has 14 residues. Germline V gene data show CDR1 as SGHDN and CDR2 as FVKESK. V was cut by 0 bases and J by 8 bases, with 12 bases left in between. The CDR3 coding sequence is TGTGCCAGCAGCCAAGATTGGGCTATGGGTACGCAGTATTTT. Translated, it gives CASSQDWAMGTQYF.

The chain joins TRBV6-5 to TRBJ1-2, with D possibly being TRBD1 (5 bases). Germline assignment: CDR1 MNHEY and CDR2 SVGAGI. Trimming pared 6 bases from V and 6 bases from J, leaving 8 bases between. This CDR3 spans 11 amino acids. The CDR3 DNA sequence: TGTGCCAGCAGGCAGGGTGATGGCTACACCTTC. Residues: CASRQGDGYTF.

This chain connects TRBV12-3 or TRBV12-4 to TRBJ2-1, with D possibly being TRBD2 (6 bases). The ends were cut back, 4 bases at V and 0 bases at J, with 10 bases in the middle. The CDR3 runs to 15 residues. CDR3 in amino acids: CASSSSGVSYNEQFF. The CDR3 bases are TGTGCCAGCAGTTCCTCGGGAGTCTCCTACAATGAGCAGTTCTTC.

The rearrangement links TRBV20-1 to TRBJ2-3; a weak D match, TRBD1 (5 bases). This CDR3 region has 11 residues. Trimming cost V 4 bases and J 11 bases, with 13 bases left between them. CDR1 is DFQATT, CDR2 SNEGSKA, per germline (reference sequence). Here the CDR3 reads CSAIDSPGQYF. In nucleotides, the CDR3 is TGCAGTGCTATCGACAGCCCGGGGCAGTATTTT.

The genes are TRBV5-1 and TRBJ2-6; the D is unclear. Trimming shortened V by 1 base and J by 1 base, and 6 bases separated the two germline ends. Per germline, CDR1 SGHRS and CDR2 YFSETQ. This CDR3 has 15 residues. This CDR3 is CASSLPQSGANVLTF. The CDR3 DNA reads as TGCGCCAGCAGCTTGCCCCAATCTGGGGCCAACGTCCTGACTTTC.